These 8 T cell receptor beta chains were all obtained from the same sample, sequenced in a study of cytomegalovirus exposure and HLA in healthy donors. The PCR was carried out with 60 Vbeta primers and 13 Jbeta primers. Profiled with immunoSEQ multiplex PCR; TCRdb holds only in-frame clones, not every one. This sample has around 110,000 clones; about four fifths occur once, and the top ten carry 2.5% to 3.5%. The sample comprised PBMCs. These receptors all come from a young woman in good health and CMV-seropositive.

In this sample, this clone turned up a few times. The chain couples TRBV9 to TRBJ2-3; D uncertain. V was pared by 0 bases and J by 2 bases, with 4 bases between. The CDR3 is 13 amino acids. Germline V lookup: CDR1 SGDLS, CDR2 YYNGEE. CDR3 residues: CASSVAYTDTQYF. CDR3 DNA: TGTGCCAGCAGCGTAGCCTACACAGATACGCAGTATTTT.

V usage is TRBV10-3 and J usage is TRBJ2-5, with D possibly TRBD2 on 8 matching bases. CDR1 is ENHRY and CDR2 is SYGVKD in the germline V gene. CDR3 length equals 19 residues. The V end lost 4 bases, the J end lost 1 base, and 25 bases lay between the germline ends. CDR3 DNA: TGTGCCATCAGTGCCGCGACAGGGAGGGTAGCGGGGTTCCAAGAGACCCAGTACTTC. It specifies CAISAATGRVAGFQETQYF.

The genes are TRBV27 and TRBJ2-7; TRBD2 matches at 12 bases. J was trimmed by 6 bases and V by 4 bases; bases with no gene match: 7. Germline assignment: CDR1 MNHEY and CDR2 SMNVEV (reference sequence). CDR3 size: 15 residues. CDR3 in DNA: TGTGCCAGCAGTTCACGACTAGCGGGAGAAGGCGAGCAGTACTTC. Translating it yields CASSSRLAGEGEQYF.

The chain carries TRBV4-2 and TRBJ2-1; 8 bases match TRBD2. CDR3 length: 14 residues. The V gene end was trimmed by 2 bases and the J gene end by 7 bases; junction bases not matched to a gene: 4. Per germline, CDR1 LGHNA and CDR2 YNFKEQ. The CDR3 DNA follows: TGTGCCAGCAGCCAACAGCGGGAGAGGAATGAGCAGTTCTTC. It codes for CASSQQRERNEQFF.

This clone was picked up one time. The chain links TRBV10-1 to TRBJ2-2; D is ambiguous. The V end was cut by 3 bases, the J end by 5 bases, with 16 bases between. The germline V gene has CDR1 WNHNN and CDR2 SYGVQD (reference sequence). The CDR3 runs to 16 residues. The CDR3 sequence is CASSDARTGDTGELFF. For the CDR3, the DNA is TGCGCCAGCAGTGATGCCCGAACCGGAGATACCGGGGAGCTGTTTTTT.

The DNA for the CDR3 is TGTGCCAGCACACACCGGACAGGGTCCTACGAGCAGTACTTC. This sequence encodes CASTHRTGSYEQYF. V is TRBV6-6 and J is TRBJ2-7; 8 bases are shared with TRBD1. The CDR3 is 14 residues long. Unmatched junction bases numbered 6, after V lost 7 bases and J lost 1 base. Germline values: CDR1 MNHNY, CDR2 SVGAGI (reference sequence).

The rearrangement joins TRBV10-1 to TRBJ1-5; the D gene is possibly TRBD1 (6 bases). V was cut by 6 bases and J by 5 bases, with 11 bases left in between. This CDR3 spans 13 amino acids. Germline V CDR1 and CDR2: WNHNN, SYGVQD (reference sequence). CDR3 residues: CASSRDTDQPQHF. The CDR3 nucleotides are TGCGCCAGCAGCCGGGACACAGATCAGCCCCAGCATTTT.

In its sample, this clone was seen once. The genes are TRBV9 and TRBJ2-7; TRBD2 aligns across 12 bases. V lost 4 bases and J lost 0; bases outside the gene matches: 11. Per germline, CDR1 SGDLS and CDR2 YYNGEE. The CDR3 length is 18 residues. This CDR3 reads CASSSGTSGPFSSYEQYF. The CDR3 nucleotides are TGTGCCAGCAGCTCCGGGACTAGCGGGCCATTTAGCTCCTACGAGCAGTACTTC.